The rows below give T cell receptor beta chains drawn from one sample of a study of long-term antiretroviral therapy in people with HIV. TCRdb's copy holds only in-frame clones and misses some; the assay was immunoSEQ multiplex PCR. The sample has under 20,000 clones, about nine tenths seen once. The sample in question was unsorted PBMCs, obtained 3 years after starting antiretroviral therapy. Every receptor here comes from a man between 50 and 59 years old with HIV. CDR3s include the opening cysteine and the closing phenylalanine or tryptophan. The D gene is left open where the match is weak. The size entry is marked missing in some rows and otherwise reads once, few, many or a size class.

TRBJ1-1	TRBV4-1	.	.	TGCGCCAGCAGCCAAGACCCGGGTCGGAATACTGAAGCTTTCTTT	CASSQDPGRNTEAFF
TRBJ2-7	TRBV7-9	few	.	TGTGCCATCGGAGGGAGCTCCTACGAGCAGTACTTC	CAIGGSSYEQYF
TRBJ1-6	TRBV5-1	few	.	TGCGCCAGCAGCTTGGCCGGGACACGCTTTAATTCACCCCTCCACTTT	CASSLAGTRFNSPLHF
TRBJ2-2	TRBV19	.	.	TGTGCCAGTAGCACCGGGACACACTACACCGGGGAGCTGTTTTTT	CASSTGTHYTGELFF
TRBJ2-7	TRBV28	.	.	TGTGCCAGCAGTCCCCCCGGGGAAGGCGAGCAGTACTTC	CASSPPGEGEQYF
TRBJ1-5	TRBV6-1	.	.	TGTGCCAGCAGTGAATTCCGGGGCGGACTAGGCAATCAGCCCCAGCATTTT	CASSEFRGGLGNQPQHF
TRBJ2-7	TRBV30	.	TRBD1	TGTGCCTGGAGTGTACTGTCCCGGGACAGGGACTACGAGCAGTACTTC	CAWSVLSRDRDYEQYF
TRBJ2-7	TRBV5-8	.	TRBD1	TGTGCCAGCAGTTTTTCAGGAGGACAGGGCTCCTACGAGCAGTACTTC	CASSFSGGQGSYEQYF
TRBJ2-7	TRBV6-6	.	TRBD2	TGTGCCAGCAGTTATTATCGCGGGGGGGCCTACGAGCAGTACTTC	CASSYYRGGAYEQYF
TRBJ1-6	TRBV11-2	few	.	TGTGCCAGCACTCTCGAGGGTGCTAGTTTCCCCCTCCACTTT	CASTLEGASFPLHF
TRBJ1-4	TRBV10-2	.	.	TGCGCCAGCAGTGCCGCCCCTGAGTTGAATGAAAAACTGTTTTTT	CASSAAPELNEKLFF
TRBJ2-7	TRBV9	.	TRBD2	TGTGCCAGCAGCGATCGGACCGACGCGGGGGGGGAGCAGTACTTC	CASSDRTDAGGEQYF
TRBJ2-2	TRBV5-6	once	TRBD1	TGTGCCAGCAGAGGGGGCTGGAACACCGGGGAGCTGTTTTTT	CASRGGWNTGELFF
TRBJ2-3	TRBV23-1	.	.	TGCGCCAGCAGTCAGGGGACGAGCACAGATACGCAGTATTTT	CASSQGTSTDTQYF
TRBJ1-1	TRBV29-1	.	.	TGCAGCGGGGGGAACACTGAAGCTTTCTTT	CSGGNTEAFF
TRBJ2-2	TRBV18	.	TRBD2	TGTGCCAGCTCACCAACGACTGGAGGCGGGGGGGCCACCGGGGAGCTGTTTTTT	CASSPTTGGGGATGELFF
TRBJ1-1	TRBV10-3	.	.	TGTGCCATCAGTAGCGCTGGGGGCACTGAAGCTTTCTTT	CAISSAGGTEAFF
TRBJ2-3	TRBV11-2	.	TRBD2	TGTGCCAGCAGCTTACACGCGGGGGGGTACACAGATACGCAGTATTTT	CASSLHAGGYTDTQYF
TRBJ2-3	TRBV10-3	.	.	TGTGCCATCAGTGACGGCAGGACTAGCACAGATACGCAGTATTTT	CAISDGRTSTDTQYF
TRBJ2-6	TRBV7-9	.	.	TGTGCCAGCAGCTTATTGATGGGCGTCCTGACTTTC	CASSLLMGVLTF
TRBJ1-2	TRBV5-1	.	TRBD1	TGCGCCAGCAGCTTCGAAAGACAGGGGGGCTACACCTTC	CASSFERQGGYTF
TRBJ2-7	TRBV5-5	.	TRBD2	TGTGCCAGCAGCTTCGGACTAGCGGGGGCCTACGAGCAGTACTTC	CASSFGLAGAYEQYF
TRBJ2-7	TRBV4-3	.	.	TGCGCCAGCAGCCTCGGGACAAATACCTACGAGCAGTACTTC	CASSLGTNTYEQYF
TRBJ2-3	TRBV6-1	.	.	TGTGCCAGCACCCTAAGTGGCTACCCGGGAGATACGCAGTATTTT	CASTLSGYPGDTQYF
TRBJ2-1	TRBV4-1	.	TRBD2	TGCGCCAGCAGCCAGGAGCGGGGGGGCAGGGGGAATGAGCAGTTCTTC	CASSQERGGRGNEQFF
TRBJ2-7	TRBV28	.	TRBD1	TGTGCCAGCAGTTTATCGGGACAGCTCTACGAGCAGTACTTC	CASSLSGQLYEQYF
TRBJ2-7	TRBV2	.	TRBD2	TGTGCCAGCAGTGACGGGGGGTTGGCCTACGAGCAGTACTTC	CASSDGGLAYEQYF